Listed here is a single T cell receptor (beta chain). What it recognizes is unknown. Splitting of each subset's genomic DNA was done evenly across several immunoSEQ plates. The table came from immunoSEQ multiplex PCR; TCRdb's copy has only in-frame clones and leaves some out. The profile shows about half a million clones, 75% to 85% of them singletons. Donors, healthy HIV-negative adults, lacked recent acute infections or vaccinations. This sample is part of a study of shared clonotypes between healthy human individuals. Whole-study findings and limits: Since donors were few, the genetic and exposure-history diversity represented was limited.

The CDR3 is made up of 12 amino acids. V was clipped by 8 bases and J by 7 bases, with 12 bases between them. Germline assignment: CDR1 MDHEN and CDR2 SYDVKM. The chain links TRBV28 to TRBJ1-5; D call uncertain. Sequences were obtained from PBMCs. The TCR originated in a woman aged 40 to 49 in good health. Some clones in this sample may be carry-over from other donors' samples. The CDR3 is CASQELEQPQHF. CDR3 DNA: TGTGCCAGCCAGGAGTTAGAACAGCCCCAGCATTTT.